The entry that follows covers one T cell receptor beta chain sequence. What it binds is unknown. TCRdb's table, derived via immunoSEQ multiplex PCR, lists solely in-frame clones and lacks some. The sample contains approximately 200,000 clones, just over 85% of which appear only once. This sample is part of a study of cytomegalovirus exposure and HLA in healthy donors. Germline CDR1 MNHEY, CDR2 SMNVEV (reference sequence). V trimming: 4 bases; J trimming: 1 base; junction bases outside the gene matches: 6. The CDR3 length is 16 residues. General study results and limits: Cytomegalovirus status, reportedly, was diagnosed with high specificity and sensitivity by the classifier.

The TCR comes from a woman between 18 and 30 years old in good health and CMV-seronegative. This chain connects TRBV27 to TRBJ2-1; 8 bases are a match to TRBD1. The source material was PBMCs. CDR3 coding DNA: TGTGCCAGCAGTTCTCGGACAGGGTATTCCTACAATGAGCAGTTCTTC. It yields the protein CASSSRTGYSYNEQFF.